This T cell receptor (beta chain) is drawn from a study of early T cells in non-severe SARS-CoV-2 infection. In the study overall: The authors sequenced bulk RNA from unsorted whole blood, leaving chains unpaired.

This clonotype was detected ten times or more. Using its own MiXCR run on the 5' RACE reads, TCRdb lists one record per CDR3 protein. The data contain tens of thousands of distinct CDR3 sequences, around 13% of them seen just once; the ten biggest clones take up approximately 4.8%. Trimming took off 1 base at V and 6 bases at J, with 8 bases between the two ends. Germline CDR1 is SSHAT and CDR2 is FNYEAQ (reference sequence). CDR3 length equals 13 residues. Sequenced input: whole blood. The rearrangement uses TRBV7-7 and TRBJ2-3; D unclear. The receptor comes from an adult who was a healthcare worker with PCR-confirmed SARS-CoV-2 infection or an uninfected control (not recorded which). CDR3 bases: TGTGCCAGCAGCTTAGGGGTCCTTGATACGCAGTATTTT. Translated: CASSLGVLDTQYF. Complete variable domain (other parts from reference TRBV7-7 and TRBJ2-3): GAGVSQSPRYKVTKRGQDVTLRCDPISSHATLYWYQQALGQGPEFLTYFNYEAQPDKSGLPSDRFSAERPEGSISTLTIQRTEQRDSAMYRCASSLGVLDTQYFGPGTRLTVL.